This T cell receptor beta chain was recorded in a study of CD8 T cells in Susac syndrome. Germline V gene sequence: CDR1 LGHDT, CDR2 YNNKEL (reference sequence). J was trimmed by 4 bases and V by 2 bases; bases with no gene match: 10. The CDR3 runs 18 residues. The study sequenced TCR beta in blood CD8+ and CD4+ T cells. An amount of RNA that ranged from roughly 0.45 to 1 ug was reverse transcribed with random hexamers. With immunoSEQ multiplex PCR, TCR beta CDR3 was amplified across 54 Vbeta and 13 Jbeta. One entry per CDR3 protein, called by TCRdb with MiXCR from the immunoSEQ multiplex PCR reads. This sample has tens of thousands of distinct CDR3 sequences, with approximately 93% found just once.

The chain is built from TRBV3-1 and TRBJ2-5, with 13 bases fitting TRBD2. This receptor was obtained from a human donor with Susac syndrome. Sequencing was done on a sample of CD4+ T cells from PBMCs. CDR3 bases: TGTGCCAGCAGCCAATTCACTAGCGGGGGGGAATTGGCAGAGACCCAGTACTTC. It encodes CASSQFTSGGELAETQYF.